This T cell receptor (beta chain) was retrieved from a study of cytomegalovirus exposure and HLA in healthy donors. When sampled, the donors appeared nominally healthy, though they likely had unrecorded immune exposures. In regard to this clone: As yet, its antigen is unknown.

The study's findings and limits: Later analysis demonstrated an association between a missense DCLRE1C variant and TCR beta V- and J-gene trimming. Most subjects had HLA-A and HLA-B alleles reportedly predicted accurately by TCR beta sequences.

The CDR3 is made up of 14 amino acids. After removal of 7 bases from V and 7 bases from J, the junction contained 9 bases not matched to a gene. Germline CDR1 is LNHNV and CDR2 is YYDKDF (reference sequence). Amplification used 60 Vbeta primers and 13 Jbeta primers. The protocol was immunoSEQ multiplex PCR, while the TCRdb copy is restricted to in-frame clones and leaves out a portion. The table lists 87,000 or so clones, roughly 8.2% of them singletons, with 2.3% in the top ten. The sequencing input was PBMCs. This receptor was identified in a man aged 50 to 60 in good health and CMV-seronegative. The V gene is TRBV15, the J gene TRBJ1-2, with 10 positions matching TRBD1. CDR3 sequence (DNA): TGTGCCACCACTGGGGACAGGGGTACTAGTGGCTACACCTTC. Its translation: CATTGDRGTSGYTF.